What follows are 2 T cell receptor beta chains derived from one specimen sequenced in a study of immune evolution from preneoplasia to lung adenocarcinoma. TCRdb's copy holds only in-frame clones and misses some; the assay was immunoSEQ multiplex PCR. The sample lists 13,000 to 15,000 clones, 81% seen once, with approximately 3% in the top ten. The sample was FFPE minimally invasive lung adenocarcinoma tissue. These receptors all come from a person between 60 and 80 years old with lung adenocarcinoma.

The genes are TRBV4-1 and TRBJ2-1; D uncertain. This CDR3 comprises 14 residues. V was cut by 0 bases and J by 7 bases, with 10 bases left in between. Germline-derived CDR1 and CDR2 are MGHRA and YSYEKL. The CDR3 DNA is TGCGCCAGCAGCCAAGAGACACCTTGGAATGAGCAGTTCTTC. Protein: CASSQETPWNEQFF.

The chain recombines TRBV5-6 with TRBJ2-7; D not resolved. V lost 3 bases to trimming and J lost 0 bases, with 13 bases between them. The CDR3 has 15 residues. Germline-derived CDR1 and CDR2 are SGHDT and YYEEEE. The CDR3 region is CASSSYGPFSYEQYF. In nucleotides, the CDR3 is TGTGCCAGCAGCTCGTATGGGCCATTCTCCTACGAGCAGTACTTC.